This is a list of T cell receptor beta chains from one sample in a study of blood T cell repertoires in COVID-19. Sequencing was performed with immunoSEQ multiplex PCR; in TCRdb, only in-frame clones are kept and a portion is missing. Of about 85,000 clones in the sample, roughly four fifths were seen once. The specimen was peripheral blood. These receptors came from a man aged 55 to 70 with acute or convalescent COVID-19. Each CDR3 is given with its conserved first and last residue. Fields, in order: V gene, D gene, clone size, J gene, CDR3 DNA, CDR3 protein. A D gene is named only where the DNA matches it firmly. Only part of the rows carry a size: once, few, many, or a class if the clone is expanded.

v_call: TRBV2
d_call: .
clone_size: .
j_call: TRBJ1-2
cdr3_nt: TGTGCCAGCAGTTTTTCCCAGGGGACTAACTATGGCTACACCTTC
cdr3_aa: CASSFSQGTNYGYTF

v_call: TRBV18
d_call: TRBD2
clone_size: .
j_call: TRBJ2-7
cdr3_nt: TGTGCCAGCTCACCCAGTAGCGGGGGATTCAACGAGCAGTACTTC
cdr3_aa: CASSPSSGGFNEQYF

v_call: TRBV19
d_call: .
clone_size: .
j_call: TRBJ2-3
cdr3_nt: TGTGCCAGTAGTATAGCTGCAGATACGCAGTATTTT
cdr3_aa: CASSIAADTQYF

v_call: TRBV7-8
d_call: .
clone_size: .
j_call: TRBJ1-5
cdr3_nt: TGTGCCAGCAGCTTAGAGGACCGGGAGGTAGACAATCAGCCCCAGCATTTT
cdr3_aa: CASSLEDREVDNQPQHF

v_call: TRBV25-1
d_call: TRBD1
clone_size: .
j_call: TRBJ2-2
cdr3_nt: TGTGCCAGCAGCGCACCGACAGGGGCGTCGCCCGGGGAGCTGTTTTTT
cdr3_aa: CASSAPTGASPGELFF

v_call: TRBV2
d_call: .
clone_size: .
j_call: TRBJ1-6
cdr3_nt: TGTGCCAGTCAGACAGCATATAATTCACCCCTCCACTTT
cdr3_aa: CASQTAYNSPLHF

v_call: TRBV9
d_call: .
clone_size: .
j_call: TRBJ2-5
cdr3_nt: TGTGCCAGCAGCCCTTCCTCCGGGTCAAATAGAGAGACCCAGTACTTC
cdr3_aa: CASSPSSGSNRETQYF

v_call: TRBV11-2
d_call: TRBD1
clone_size: few
j_call: TRBJ1-1
cdr3_nt: TGTGCCAGCAGCCCTAGGGGGGACAGGTTGAAGACTGAAGCTTTCTTT
cdr3_aa: CASSPRGDRLKTEAFF

v_call: TRBV7-9
d_call: TRBD2
clone_size: few
j_call: TRBJ2-6
cdr3_nt: TGTGCCAGCAGCCTGACTAGCACCTCTGGGGCCAACGTCCTGACTTTC
cdr3_aa: CASSLTSTSGANVLTF

v_call: TRBV9
d_call: .
clone_size: .
j_call: TRBJ1-2
cdr3_nt: TGTGCCAGCAGCGTAGAGTCGGGGGGGTCTAGCTATGGCTACACCTTC
cdr3_aa: CASSVESGGSSYGYTF

v_call: TRBV25-1
d_call: .
clone_size: .
j_call: TRBJ1-5
cdr3_nt: TGTGCCAGCAGTGAATGGGGGCTCAATCAGCCCCAGCATTTT
cdr3_aa: CASSEWGLNQPQHF

v_call: TRBV29-1
d_call: .
clone_size: .
j_call: TRBJ2-7
cdr3_nt: TGCAGCGTTGCTCCGACGGGACAAAACTTCTACGAGCAGTACTTC
cdr3_aa: CSVAPTGQNFYEQYF

v_call: TRBV30
d_call: TRBD1
clone_size: .
j_call: TRBJ1-1
cdr3_nt: TGTGCCTGGAGTCTCGGGACAGCGAACACTGAAGCTTTCTTT
cdr3_aa: CAWSLGTANTEAFF

v_call: TRBV27
d_call: TRBD1
clone_size: .
j_call: TRBJ2-5
cdr3_nt: TGTGCCAGCAGTTCCCTGACAGGGGCGTGGGAGACCCAGTACTTC
cdr3_aa: CASSSLTGAWETQYF

v_call: TRBV19
d_call: .
clone_size: .
j_call: TRBJ2-3
cdr3_nt: TGTGCCAGTAGTTGGACACCTAGCACAGATACGCAGTATTTT
cdr3_aa: CASSWTPSTDTQYF

v_call: TRBV6-2/TRBV6-3
d_call: TRBD1
clone_size: .
j_call: TRBJ2-1
cdr3_nt: TGTGCCAGCAGTTACACCCGACAGGGGGCGATGCAGTTCTTC
cdr3_aa: CASSYTRQGAMQFF

v_call: TRBV10-3
d_call: TRBD1
clone_size: .
j_call: TRBJ1-1
cdr3_nt: TGTGCCATCAGTGAGTCGGGGACAGTCCGCACTGAAGCTTTCTTT
cdr3_aa: CAISESGTVRTEAFF

v_call: TRBV6-2/TRBV6-3
d_call: TRBD1
clone_size: .
j_call: TRBJ1-5
cdr3_nt: TGTGCCAGCAGTGGGACAGGGAATGCCCAGCCCCAGCATTTT
cdr3_aa: CASSGTGNAQPQHF

v_call: TRBV5-1
d_call: .
clone_size: .
j_call: TRBJ2-3
cdr3_nt: TGCGCCAGCAACATCGACGGGACTAGCACAGATACGCAGTATTTT
cdr3_aa: CASNIDGTSTDTQYF

v_call: TRBV2
d_call: .
clone_size: .
j_call: TRBJ1-5
cdr3_nt: TGTGCCAGCAGTGAAGGCCCAGGGCAGCCCCAGCATTTT
cdr3_aa: CASSEGPGQPQHF

v_call: TRBV3-1/TRBV3-2
d_call: .
clone_size: few
j_call: TRBJ1-1
cdr3_nt: TGTGCCAGCAGCCTTTCCCATCTCGGGGGGAACACTGAAGCTTTCTTT
cdr3_aa: CASSLSHLGGNTEAFF

v_call: TRBV3-1/TRBV3-2
d_call: .
clone_size: few
j_call: TRBJ2-2
cdr3_nt: TGTGCCAGCACCTCAAGCGGCACCGGGGAGCTGTTTTTT
cdr3_aa: CASTSSGTGELFF